Listed below are T cell receptor beta chains from one sample, sequenced in a study of chemoradiotherapy in HPV16-positive cancers. Some clones are missing from TCRdb's copy, which holds only in-frame ones; the method was immunoSEQ multiplex PCR. Of 10,000 or so clones in the sample, approximately 84% were seen once. The material sequenced was blood, taken from a patient who underwent chemoradiotherapy. Receptors originate from a human donor with HPV-associated anogenital cancer. The CDR3 runs from the conserved cysteine through the conserved F or W. The order of the fields is J gene, V gene, clone size, D gene, CDR3 DNA, CDR3 protein. A D gene is named only where the DNA matches it firmly. Only some rows state a clone size, as once, few, many or a class for expanded clones.

j_gene: TRBJ2-1
v_gene: TRBV7-9
abundance: once
d_gene: -
CDR3nt: TGTGCCAGCAAAGACTTGAGCTCCTACAATGAGCAGTTCTTC
CDR3aa: CASKDLSSYNEQFF

j_gene: TRBJ2-7
v_gene: TRBV9
abundance: -
d_gene: TRBD1
CDR3nt: TGTGCCAGCAGCGTAGCTTCAGGGGGCGCCGAGTACGAGCAGTACTTC
CDR3aa: CASSVASGGAEYEQYF

j_gene: TRBJ2-3
v_gene: TRBV4-3
abundance: few
d_gene: TRBD2
CDR3nt: TGCGCCAGCAGCCAAGGGCATGGTCGGCGGGGGGTTGGGGATACGCAGTATTTT
CDR3aa: CASSQGHGRRGVGDTQYF

j_gene: TRBJ1-3
v_gene: TRBV13
abundance: -
d_gene: -
CDR3nt: TGTGCCAGCAGCTTCGGTTATGGAAACACCATATATTTT
CDR3aa: CASSFGYGNTIYF

j_gene: TRBJ2-7
v_gene: TRBV6-1
abundance: once
d_gene: TRBD1
CDR3nt: TGTGCCAGCAGTGAAAGTGGGGGACAGGGGTGGGAGCAGTACTTC
CDR3aa: CASSESGGQGWEQYF

j_gene: TRBJ1-1
v_gene: TRBV4-3
abundance: -
d_gene: -
CDR3nt: TGCGCCAGCAGCCACAGGGAGAACACTGAAGCTTTCTTT
CDR3aa: CASSHRENTEAFF

j_gene: TRBJ2-7
v_gene: TRBV18
abundance: -
d_gene: TRBD1
CDR3nt: TGTGCCAGCTCCCTGGGACAGGGGGAATTCGAGCAGTACTTC
CDR3aa: CASSLGQGEFEQYF

j_gene: TRBJ2-1
v_gene: TRBV5-4
abundance: once
d_gene: -
CDR3nt: TGTGCCAGCAGCCCGGTGCGGCGGGATGGGCATGAGCAGTTCTTC
CDR3aa: CASSPVRRDGHEQFF

j_gene: TRBJ2-1
v_gene: TRBV7-2
abundance: -
d_gene: -
CDR3nt: TGTGCCAGCAGCTCCAGGGGAGGTGAGCAGTTCTTC
CDR3aa: CASSSRGGEQFF

j_gene: TRBJ1-4
v_gene: TRBV6-5
abundance: -
d_gene: -
CDR3nt: TGTGCCAGCAGTTCCATCCGAGGGGCAACTAATGAAAAACTGTTTTTT
CDR3aa: CASSSIRGATNEKLFF

j_gene: TRBJ2-3
v_gene: TRBV6-5
abundance: -
d_gene: -
CDR3nt: TGTGCCAGCAGTTCGGTTGGGGCGGGGGCCGCCCTTACGCAGTATTTT
CDR3aa: CASSSVGAGAALTQYF

j_gene: TRBJ1-5
v_gene: TRBV4-1
abundance: -
d_gene: -
CDR3nt: TGCGCCAGCAGCCAAGAGACATCGGCCCGGCAGCCCCAGCATTTT
CDR3aa: CASSQETSARQPQHF

j_gene: TRBJ2-2
v_gene: TRBV2
abundance: -
d_gene: -
CDR3nt: TGTGCCAGCAGCATACAGAGTTACACCGGGGAGCTGTTTTTT
CDR3aa: CASSIQSYTGELFF

j_gene: TRBJ2-7
v_gene: TRBV5-6
abundance: -
d_gene: TRBD2
CDR3nt: TGTGCCAGCAGCCCGGGACTAGACATCTACGAGCAGTACTTC
CDR3aa: CASSPGLDIYEQYF

j_gene: TRBJ2-3
v_gene: TRBV6-4
abundance: -
d_gene: TRBD2
CDR3nt: TGTGCCAGCAGTGACGAGCGGGGGACGAAGGATACGCAGTATTTT
CDR3aa: CASSDERGTKDTQYF

j_gene: TRBJ1-2
v_gene: TRBV5-6
abundance: -
d_gene: -
CDR3nt: TGTGCCAGCAGCTTGATAAGGGGTGTGGGAGGCTATGGCTACACCTTC
CDR3aa: CASSLIRGVGGYGYTF

j_gene: TRBJ2-5
v_gene: TRBV11-2
abundance: -
d_gene: TRBD1
CDR3nt: TGTGCCAGCAGCTCGACGACAGGGGAGTCGGAGACCCAGTACTTC
CDR3aa: CASSSTTGESETQYF

j_gene: TRBJ2-1
v_gene: TRBV13
abundance: -
d_gene: -
CDR3nt: TGTGCCAGCAGCCCCGGGGGCTCCTACAATGAGCAGTTCTTC
CDR3aa: CASSPGGSYNEQFF

j_gene: TRBJ1-5
v_gene: TRBV27
abundance: -
d_gene: -
CDR3nt: TGTGCCAGCAGTTTAAGGCAGGGAGGGCAGCCCCAGCATTTT
CDR3aa: CASSLRQGGQPQHF

j_gene: TRBJ2-5
v_gene: TRBV7-3
abundance: -
d_gene: TRBD2
CDR3nt: TGTGCCAGTGCCCCTAGCGGGGTACTTTCCCAAGAGACCCAGTACTTC
CDR3aa: CASAPSGVLSQETQYF

j_gene: TRBJ1-2
v_gene: TRBV2
abundance: -
d_gene: -
CDR3nt: TGTGCCAGCAGTGCGGACGCAGGGGTTTATGGCTACACCTTC
CDR3aa: CASSADAGVYGYTF

j_gene: TRBJ2-5
v_gene: TRBV6-5
abundance: once
d_gene: -
CDR3nt: TGTGCCAGCAGTTACGCCGGGGAGACCCAGTACTTC
CDR3aa: CASSYAGETQYF

j_gene: TRBJ2-5
v_gene: TRBV7-9
abundance: -
d_gene: -
CDR3nt: TGTGCCAGCAGCTCAGACCAGTCATGGGAGACCCAGTACTTC
CDR3aa: CASSSDQSWETQYF

j_gene: TRBJ1-5
v_gene: TRBV4-2
abundance: -
d_gene: -
CDR3nt: TGTGCCAGCAGTATCGGGGGGGGCAGAGATCAGCCCCAGCATTTT
CDR3aa: CASSIGGGRDQPQHF

j_gene: TRBJ1-1
v_gene: TRBV7-9
abundance: once
d_gene: -
CDR3nt: TGTGCCAGCAGCTTACTTTTCACTGAAGCTTTCTTT
CDR3aa: CASSLLFTEAFF

j_gene: TRBJ1-2
v_gene: TRBV5-4
abundance: -
d_gene: -
CDR3nt: TGTGCCAGCAGCGCCGGGGGGGGGCTGGGTGGCTACACCTTC
CDR3aa: CASSAGGGLGGYTF

j_gene: TRBJ2-1
v_gene: TRBV19
abundance: -
d_gene: TRBD2
CDR3nt: TGTGCCAGTAAACTAGCGGGGGGCCACAGCTCCTACAATGAGCAGTTCTTC
CDR3aa: CASKLAGGHSSYNEQFF

j_gene: TRBJ1-1
v_gene: TRBV27
abundance: -
d_gene: TRBD1
CDR3nt: TGTGCCAGCAGGCCATACAGGGGGGTAAACACTGAAGCTTTCTTT
CDR3aa: CASRPYRGVNTEAFF

j_gene: TRBJ1-1
v_gene: TRBV10-3
abundance: -
d_gene: -
CDR3nt: TGTGCCATCAGTGAGCTCTGGAACACTGAAGCTTTCTTT
CDR3aa: CAISELWNTEAFF

j_gene: TRBJ2-7
v_gene: TRBV6-1
abundance: -
d_gene: -
CDR3nt: TGTGCCAGCAGTGAACTGGGTTACGAGCAGTACTTC
CDR3aa: CASSELGYEQYF

j_gene: TRBJ2-7
v_gene: TRBV10-1
abundance: -
d_gene: -
CDR3nt: TGCGCCAGCTATGCCCCGGGACGACAACGGCGTAACGAGCAGTACTTC
CDR3aa: CASYAPGRQRRNEQYF

j_gene: TRBJ2-1
v_gene: TRBV19
abundance: once
d_gene: -
CDR3nt: TGTGCCAGTAGTATTGGTAGCAGCTATGAGCAGTTCTTC
CDR3aa: CASSIGSSYEQFF

j_gene: TRBJ1-1
v_gene: TRBV7-6
abundance: -
d_gene: -
CDR3nt: TGTGCCAGCAGTCCCTACGTAGGGGGAGGGGGGGAACGGGCTGAAGCTTTCTTT
CDR3aa: CASSPYVGGGGERAEAFF

j_gene: TRBJ1-1
v_gene: TRBV11-1
abundance: -
d_gene: TRBD1
CDR3nt: TGTGCCAGCAGCTTAACAGGGGACACTGAAGCTTTCTTT
CDR3aa: CASSLTGDTEAFF

j_gene: TRBJ1-2
v_gene: TRBV19
abundance: -
d_gene: -
CDR3nt: TGTGCCAGTACCAGGTCTGCTACCTATGGCTACACCTTC
CDR3aa: CASTRSATYGYTF

j_gene: TRBJ2-1
v_gene: TRBV21-1
abundance: -
d_gene: -
CDR3nt: TGTGCCAGCAGCAAAGCGTTGGACAACCATACAGGGAAGCAGTTCTTC
CDR3aa: CASSKALDNHTGKQFF

j_gene: TRBJ1-2
v_gene: TRBV7-2
abundance: -
d_gene: TRBD1
CDR3nt: TGTGCCAGCAGCTTAGGCCAGAGGACAGGGGGTGGCTACACCTTC
CDR3aa: CASSLGQRTGGGYTF

j_gene: TRBJ2-1
v_gene: TRBV19
abundance: once
d_gene: TRBD2
CDR3nt: TGTGCCAGTAGTATAGATCCTTCGGCGGGGGGCCGGAATGAGCAGTTCTTC
CDR3aa: CASSIDPSAGGRNEQFF

j_gene: TRBJ2-4
v_gene: TRBV13
abundance: -
d_gene: -
CDR3nt: TGTGCCAGCAGCTTCCAAGGGACGGCCAGTCAGTACTTC
CDR3aa: CASSFQGTASQYF

j_gene: TRBJ1-1
v_gene: TRBV7-9
abundance: few
d_gene: -
CDR3nt: TGTGCCAGCAGCTTAATTCCTGCCACTGAAGCTTTCTTT
CDR3aa: CASSLIPATEAFF

j_gene: TRBJ1-3
v_gene: TRBV28
abundance: -
d_gene: -
CDR3nt: TGTGCCAGCAGTTTATACAGAAACACCATATATTTT
CDR3aa: CASSLYRNTIYF

j_gene: TRBJ2-5
v_gene: TRBV9
abundance: -
d_gene: -
CDR3nt: TGTGCCAGCAGCGCGCCGGTAGAAACATCTAGCGAGACCCAGTACTTC
CDR3aa: CASSAPVETSSETQYF

j_gene: TRBJ1-1
v_gene: TRBV6-5
abundance: -
d_gene: TRBD1
CDR3nt: TGTGCCAGCGGGGACAGGGGTCTGAACACTGAAGCTTTCTTT
CDR3aa: CASGDRGLNTEAFF

j_gene: TRBJ1-1
v_gene: TRBV9
abundance: -
d_gene: TRBD1
CDR3nt: TGTGCCAGCAGCGTGGGGACAGGGGGCGCGGGAACTGAAGCTTTCTTT
CDR3aa: CASSVGTGGAGTEAFF

j_gene: TRBJ2-3
v_gene: TRBV10-3
abundance: -
d_gene: -
CDR3nt: TGTGCCATCAGTGAGTCCCTAGAGAGAACGAATACGCAGTATTTT
CDR3aa: CAISESLERTNTQYF

j_gene: TRBJ1-3
v_gene: TRBV6-5
abundance: -
d_gene: -
CDR3nt: TGTGCCAGCAGTTACGGAGACACCATATATTTT
CDR3aa: CASSYGDTIYF

j_gene: TRBJ1-1
v_gene: TRBV11-2
abundance: -
d_gene: -
CDR3nt: TGTGCCAGCAGCTTCTCCCAGGGGAGCACTGAAGCTTTCTTT
CDR3aa: CASSFSQGSTEAFF

j_gene: TRBJ2-2
v_gene: TRBV6-6
abundance: once
d_gene: -
CDR3nt: TGTGCCAGCAGTTACGGGAGGGAGCTGTTTTTT
CDR3aa: CASSYGRELFF

j_gene: TRBJ2-7
v_gene: TRBV11-2
abundance: -
d_gene: TRBD1
CDR3nt: TGTGCCAGCAGCGGTGCGGGACAGGGGCTTTTTGGGAACTCCTACGAGCAGTACTTC
CDR3aa: CASSGAGQGLFGNSYEQYF

j_gene: TRBJ1-2
v_gene: TRBV16
abundance: -
d_gene: -
CDR3nt: TGTGCCAGCAGCCAATCCAAGAGAGCTAACTATGGCTACACCTTC
CDR3aa: CASSQSKRANYGYTF

j_gene: TRBJ1-5
v_gene: TRBV10-1
abundance: -
d_gene: -
CDR3nt: TGCGCCAGCAGTGAACGGGGAACTGATCAGCCCCAGCATTTT
CDR3aa: CASSERGTDQPQHF

j_gene: TRBJ1-6
v_gene: TRBV2
abundance: -
d_gene: -
CDR3nt: TGTGCCAGCAGTGCTGGCCCCAGGGGTAATTCACCCCTCCACTTT
CDR3aa: CASSAGPRGNSPLHF

j_gene: TRBJ1-5
v_gene: TRBV6-1
abundance: -
d_gene: TRBD1
CDR3nt: TGTGCCAGCAGCCTCGACAGGGGAGGGAATCAGCCCCAGCATTTT
CDR3aa: CASSLDRGGNQPQHF

j_gene: TRBJ2-7
v_gene: TRBV4-1
abundance: -
d_gene: -
CDR3nt: TGCGCCAGCAGCCCGATGGTGGGGGTCGAGCAGTACTTC
CDR3aa: CASSPMVGVEQYF

j_gene: TRBJ1-2
v_gene: TRBV11-2
abundance: once
d_gene: -
CDR3nt: TGTGCCAGCAGCCCCCACATATATGGCTACACCTTC
CDR3aa: CASSPHIYGYTF

j_gene: TRBJ2-7
v_gene: TRBV5-4
abundance: -
d_gene: -
CDR3nt: TGTGCCAGCAGTGACTCCTACGAGCAGTACTTC
CDR3aa: CASSDSYEQYF

j_gene: TRBJ1-5
v_gene: TRBV10-3
abundance: -
d_gene: TRBD1
CDR3nt: TGTGCCATCACGGGACAGGAGGATCAGCCCCAGCATTTT
CDR3aa: CAITGQEDQPQHF

j_gene: TRBJ2-1
v_gene: TRBV15
abundance: -
d_gene: -
CDR3nt: TGTGCCACCAGCCCGAAGGCCCCATTTTACAATGAGCAGTTCTTC
CDR3aa: CATSPKAPFYNEQFF

j_gene: TRBJ1-6
v_gene: TRBV6-4
abundance: -
d_gene: -
CDR3nt: TGTGCCAGCAGACCGTCGGCTTGGGGCTCACCCCTCCACTTT
CDR3aa: CASRPSAWGSPLHF